These 13 T cell receptor beta chains were all obtained from the same sample, sequenced in a study of identical twins. TCRdb called the 5' RACE reads again in MiXCR, with one record for every CDR3 protein. The table shows roughly 1.6 million distinct CDR3 sequences, with about 30% occurring only once. Sequencing input: cord blood. These receptors all stem from a newborn girl in good health.

The chain couples TRBV27 to TRBJ1-4; D remains unclear. Germline CDR1 reads MNHEY; CDR2 reads SMNVEV (reference sequence). V lost 4 bases to trimming and J lost 8 bases, with 17 bases between them. The CDR3 contains 15 residues. The CDR3 sequence: CASSSQKGVGEKLFF. The CDR3 nucleotides read TGTGCCAGCAGTTCTCAGAAGGGAGTGGGAGAAAAACTGTTTTTT.

This chain connects TRBV5-1 to TRBJ1-5; TRBD1 aligns across 10 bases. The CDR3 covers 16 residues. J lost 2 bases, V lost 1 base, and 3 bases had no gene match. The germline CDR1 and CDR2 sequences are SGHRS and YFSETQ. In DNA, the CDR3 is TGCGCCAGCAGCTTGTCCGGGACAGGGGGCAATCAGCCCCAGCATTTT. The encoded protein is CASSLSGTGGNQPQHF.

The CDR3 is CASSYDPRGLNEQYF. The CDR3 DNA sequence: TGTGCCAGCAGTTACGACCCCCGGGGGCTTAACGAGCAGTACTTC. This chain connects TRBV6-5 to TRBJ2-7; D is possibly TRBD1 or TRBD2 (6 bases each). Germline CDR1 and CDR2: MNHEY and SVGAGI. The CDR3 consists of 15 residues. The ends were cut back, 2 bases at V and 5 bases at J, with 16 bases in the middle.

The chain carries TRBV12-3 or TRBV12-4 and TRBJ2-1, with TRBD2 matching 12 bases. Trimming removed 6 bases from V and 5 bases from J; junction bases left unmatched: 5. This CDR3 has 15 residues. The CDR3 region is CASRRTSGGNNEQFF. Written as DNA, the CDR3 is TGTGCCAGCAGGCGAACTAGCGGGGGGAACAATGAGCAGTTCTTC.

The gene calls are TRBV20-1 and TRBJ1-1; D is unresolved. The CDR3 is made up of 14 amino acids. Trimming pared 3 bases from V and 2 bases from J, leaving 13 bases between. CDR1 is DFQATT and CDR2 is SNEGSKA in the germline V gene (reference sequence). The CDR3 sequence is CSASGLQTNTEAFF. CDR3 DNA: TGCAGTGCTAGCGGTCTTCAGACTAACACTGAAGCTTTCTTT.

This clonotype was observed a handful of times. The chain joins TRBV3-1 to TRBJ2-5; D not resolved. Looked up from germline, CDR1 is LGHDT and CDR2 is YNNKEL (reference sequence). V lost 2 bases, J lost 5 bases, and 6 bases lay in between. The CDR3 sequence is 12 residues long. The chain's CDR3 is CASSQPAETQYF. The CDR3 DNA follows: TGTGCCAGCAGCCAACCGGCGGAGACCCAGTACTTC.

This chain links TRBV12-3 or TRBV12-4 with TRBJ2-5, with 10 bases matching TRBD2. V shed 1 base and J 5 bases; nucleotides not matched to a gene: 4. The CDR3 contains 15 residues. CDR3 sequence (DNA): TGTGCCAGCAGTTTAGTACTAGCGGGAAGCGAGACCCAGTACTTC. It translates to CASSLVLAGSETQYF.

This rearrangement joins TRBV7-9 to TRBJ2-1, with 11 bases fitting TRBD2. The V gene end was trimmed by 1 base and the J gene end by 1 base; junction bases not matched to a gene: 6. CDR1 and CDR2 (germline): SEHNR, FQNEAQ (reference sequence). The CDR3 length is 18 residues. CDR3 loop: CASSLGLLAGESYNEQFF. The CDR3 region has the DNA TGTGCCAGCAGCTTAGGATTACTAGCGGGGGAATCCTACAATGAGCAGTTCTTC.

The rearrangement links TRBV20-1 to TRBJ2-7; 12 positions agree with TRBD2. Germline CDR1 and CDR2: DFQATT and SNEGSKA (reference sequence). Germline trimming cut 3 bases from V and 2 bases from J; bases unmatched to any gene: 5. The CDR3 is 15 amino acids. The CDR3: CSASALAGGPYEQYF. The CDR3 DNA reads as TGCAGTGCTAGTGCACTAGCGGGGGGCCCCTACGAGCAGTACTTC.

The rearrangement uses TRBV20-1 and TRBJ2-7; 14 bases map to TRBD2. This CDR3 has 17 amino acids. Trimming at V came to 1 base and at J to 5 bases, leaving 10 bases not matched to a gene. Germline CDR1 DFQATT, CDR2 SNEGSKA (reference sequence). The CDR3 region is CSARAGTSGGPRDEQYF. CDR3 bases: TGCAGTGCTAGAGCCGGGACTAGCGGGGGACCTCGGGACGAGCAGTACTTC.

This clonotype was seen once. The V call is TRBV5-1, the J call TRBJ2-7; tentative D call: TRBD2 (5 bases). Gene TRBJ2-5 matches the end of the DNA better, so the J call may be wrong. Germline assignment: CDR1 SGHRS and CDR2 YFSETQ. The CDR3 length is 14 residues. CDR3 sequence (DNA): TGCGCCAGCAGCTTGCTAGCAGAAAAAGAGACCCAGTACTTC. Its translation is CASSLLAEKETQYF.

The rearrangement links TRBV20-1 to TRBJ1-4; D possibly corresponds to TRBD1 (6 bases). Deletions cut 5 bases from V and 3 bases from J, with 10 bases between. CDR3 length: 13 residues. Germline V gene data show CDR1 as DFQATT and CDR2 as SNEGSKA (reference sequence). The CDR3 reads CSAPDRSNEKLFF. DNA of the CDR3: TGCAGTGCTCCAGACAGGTCTAATGAAAAACTGTTTTTT.

The chain combines TRBV28 with TRBJ1-1, with D uncertain. There are 13 residues in the CDR3. Looked up from germline, CDR1 is MDHEN and CDR2 is SYDVKM. Trimming took 5 bases from V and 7 from J, leaving 14 bases between them. The CDR3 here is CASSAPPGGEAFF. CDR3 coding DNA: TGTGCCAGCAGTGCTCCACCGGGAGGTGAAGCTTTCTTT.